The 21 T cell receptor beta chains given below trace back to one sample, sequenced in a study of CD8 T cells in Susac syndrome. With random hexamers, 0.5 to 1 ug RNA was reverse transcribed. TCRdb reprocessed the immunoSEQ multiplex PCR reads via MiXCR and lists one record per CDR3 protein. The repertoire has approximately 140,000 distinct CDR3 sequences, 85% to 95% of them found once; the top ten carry over 0.1%. Input material: CD4+ T cells from PBMCs. The receptors were gathered from a human donor with multiple sclerosis.

The chain joins TRBV29-1 to TRBJ2-7, with 7 bases that match TRBD1. The CDR3 is 14 amino acids. CDR1 is SQVTM and CDR2 is ANQGSEA in the germline V gene. The V segment lost 5 bases and the J segment 7 bases; nucleotides outside the gene matches: 14. CDR3: CSVRVGRGSGEQYF. The CDR3 bases are TGCAGCGTTCGGGTGGGCAGGGGGAGTGGTGAGCAGTACTTC.

CDR3 DNA: TGTGCCTGGAAGGCGGGGGGCCTGAAGAATGAGCAGTTCTTC. This codes for CAWKAGGLKNEQFF. The chain carries TRBV30 and TRBJ2-1; 8 bases map to TRBD2. In germline, CDR1 is GTSNPN, CDR2 SVGIG (reference sequence). V shed 4 bases, J shed 7 bases, and the junction held 9 bases outside the gene matches. The CDR3 length is 14 residues.

This sequence joins TRBV30 and TRBJ1-5; D is perhaps TRBD1 (5 bases). The CDR3 spans 15 residues. CDR1 and CDR2 from the germline V gene are GTSNPN and SVGIG (reference sequence). The V and J ends lost 2 bases and 7 bases respectively, with 18 bases between them. CDR3 sequence reads: CAWSKAEGRSQPQHF. CDR3 nucleotide sequence: TGTGCCTGGAGTAAGGCGGAGGGGAGATCACAGCCCCAGCATTTT.

This chain connects TRBV27 to TRBJ1-5; no firm D call. CDR1 is MNHEY and CDR2 is SMNVEV in the germline V gene (reference sequence). The CDR3 is 14 residues long. V lost 0 bases and J 7 bases, leaving 10 bases between the germline ends. CDR3 DNA sequence: TGTGCCAGCAGTTTATCGGGGATTTGGCAGCCCCAGCATTTT. This gives the protein CASSLSGIWQPQHF.

This clonotype showed up just once. The chain couples TRBV6-1 to TRBJ2-1; possible D gene TRBD1, 6 bases. V was trimmed by 8 bases and J by 4 bases, leaving 12 bases between them. The germline V gene encodes CDR1 MNHNS and CDR2 SASEGT. The CDR3 consists of 13 residues. CDR3: CASSGQIYNEQFF. CDR3 DNA: TGTGCCAGCTCTGGACAGATATACAATGAGCAGTTCTTC.

The J gene is TRBJ1-5, the V gene TRBV19; D call uncertain. V was trimmed by 3 bases and J by 7 bases, leaving 7 bases between them. The CDR3 has 12 amino acids. Germline CDR1 and CDR2: LNHDA and SQIVND (reference sequence). The DNA of the CDR3 is TGTGCCAGTAGTATTAGGTGGCAGCCCCAGCATTTT. This sequence encodes CASSIRWQPQHF.

This rearrangement joins TRBV14 to TRBJ2-7; 8 bases map to TRBD1. This CDR3 region has 16 residues. V was clipped by 0 bases and J by 3 bases; unmatched bases: 7. Germline V gene sequence: CDR1 SGHDN, CDR2 FVKESK. DNA of the CDR3: TGTGCCAGCAGCCAAGATCTCGGCACAGGGGGCTACGAGCAGTACTTC. Translation: CASSQDLGTGGYEQYF.

This clonotype was detected once. Germline and junction disagree at one end, which may indicate a read error. The CDR3 sequence is CASSQAQGLGNQPRHF. Written as DNA, the CDR3 is TGTGCCAGCAGCCAAGCACAGGGATTGGGCAATCAGCCCCGGCATTTT. J is TRBJ1-5 and V is TRBV3-1; D perhaps matches TRBD1 (6 bases). This CDR3 is built from 16 residues. Per germline, CDR1 LGHDT and CDR2 YNNKEL (reference sequence).

This chain uses TRBV7-9 with TRBJ2-6; D perhaps matches TRBD2 (6 bases). The CDR3 is 16 residues long. The germline V gene encodes CDR1 SEHNR and CDR2 FQNEAQ (reference sequence). V shed 3 bases and J shed 0 bases, with 9 bases lying between them. The CDR3 DNA is TGTGCCAGCAGCTTCGGGGGTGTCTCTGGGGCCAACGTCCTGACTTTC. This sequence encodes CASSFGGVSGANVLTF.

The chain links TRBV30 to TRBJ1-1; tentative D call: TRBD1 (6 bases). Per the germline V gene, CDR1 is GTSNPN and CDR2 is SVGIG (reference sequence). The CDR3 has 12 amino acids. Between the trimmed V and J ends, which lost 3 bases and 1 base, there was a span of 6 bases. The CDR3 DNA is TGTGCCTGGAGGGGACAGAACACTGAAGCTTTCTTT. Translation: CAWRGQNTEAFF.

The chain has TRBV7-3 and TRBJ2-7; D remains ambiguous. With 2 bases removed from V and 0 bases from J, the gap between germline ends came to 8 bases. Germline V gene data show CDR1 as SGHTA and CDR2 as FQGTGA. The CDR3 has 14 amino acids. The DNA of the CDR3 is TGTGCCAGCAGCTTAGGGAAAGCCTCCTACGAGCAGTACTTC. Translated, it gives CASSLGKASYEQYF.

This chain connects TRBV20-1 to TRBJ2-7; D may match TRBD1 or TRBD2 (5 bases each). This CDR3 is built from 12 residues. The V gene lost 6 bases and the J gene lost 3 bases, with 12 bases spanning the gap. Germline V gene sequence: CDR1 DFQATT, CDR2 SNEGSKA (reference sequence). This chain's CDR3 is CSASGPSYEQYF. The CDR3 DNA reads TGCAGTGCGTCGGGACCAAGCTACGAGCAGTACTTC.

This clonotype was seen once. This sequence joins TRBV7-9 and TRBJ2-1; D uncertain. CDR1 SEHNR and CDR2 FQNEAQ come from the germline V gene (reference sequence). The V end was cut by 1 base, the J end by 2 bases, with 9 bases between. The CDR3 covers 15 residues. This CDR3 reads CASSLEVRPYNEQFF. The CDR3, as DNA: TGTGCCAGCAGCTTAGAGGTCCGACCCTACAATGAGCAGTTCTTC. The full variable domain, with the rest looked up from reference TRBV7-9 and TRBJ2-1, is DTGVSQNPRHKITKRGQNVTFRCDPISEHNRLYWYRQTLGQGPEFLTYFQNEAQLEKSRLLSDRFSAERPKGSFSTLEIQRTEQGDSAMYLCASSLEVRPYNEQFFGPGTRLTVL.

V is TRBV4-1 and J is TRBJ2-2; unclear D gene. Between the trimmed V and J ends, which lost 1 base and 2 bases, there was a span of 11 bases. The CDR3 totals 16 residues. The germline CDR1 and CDR2 sequences are MGHRA and YSYEKL. CDR3 protein: CASSQVRISNTGELFF. CDR3 DNA sequence: TGCGCCAGCAGCCAAGTCCGTATTAGCAACACCGGGGAGCTGTTTTTT.

The J gene is TRBJ1-4, the V gene TRBV9; D is perhaps TRBD1 (5 bases). This CDR3 spans 16 amino acids. Deletions cut 4 bases from V and 0 bases from J, with 13 bases between. CDR1 and CDR2 from the germline V gene are SGDLS and YYNGEE. CDR3 sequence reads: CASSPSGRATNEKLFF. CDR3 nucleotides: TGTGCCAGCAGCCCCTCGGGGCGAGCAACTAATGAAAAACTGTTTTTT.

V gene TRBV4-1 combines with J gene TRBJ2-5; D unclear. Germline CDR1 and CDR2: MGHRA and YSYEKL. V was trimmed by 0 bases and J by 2 bases, leaving 13 bases between them. CDR3 size: 16 residues. The CDR3 DNA follows: TGCGCCAGCAGCCAAGACAGGCAGGTGCGACAAGAGACCCAGTACTTC. Its translation is CASSQDRQVRQETQYF.

The V and J genes are TRBV5-4 and TRBJ1-2; 7 bases are a match to TRBD1. The V segment lost 5 bases and the J segment 8 bases; nucleotides outside the gene matches: 9. The germline V gene has CDR1 SGHNT and CDR2 YYREEE (reference sequence). This CDR3 region has 13 residues. Here the CDR3 reads CASRGGTDMGYTF. The CDR3 DNA reads TGTGCCAGCAGGGGGGGGACAGATATGGGCTACACCTTC.

The chain combines TRBV11-2 with TRBJ1-2, with TRBD1 matching 7 bases. CDR3 length: 13 amino acids. Germline assignment: CDR1 SGHAT and CDR2 FQNNGV. J lost 8 bases, V lost 1 base, and 4 bases had no gene match. This chain's CDR3 is CASSLGQGTGYTF. The CDR3 DNA is TGTGCCAGCAGCTTAGGACAGGGCACCGGCTACACCTTC. Using reference TRBV11-2 and TRBJ1-2 for the parts outside the CDR3, the full variable domain is EAGVAQSPRYKIIEKRQSVAFWCNPISGHATLYWYQQILGQGPKLLIQFQNNGVVDDSQLPKDRFSAERLKGVDSTLKIQPAKLEDSAVYLCASSLGQGTGYTFGSGTRLTVV.

The CDR3 loop is CASSQVGASGSGETQYF. The CDR3 DNA is TGCGCCAGCAGCCAAGTGGGGGCTAGCGGGAGTGGGGAGACCCAGTACTTC. The V call is TRBV4-1, the J call TRBJ2-5; TRBD2 matches at 10 bases. Germline-derived CDR1 and CDR2 are MGHRA and YSYEKL. The trim removed 1 base at V and 5 bases at J, leaving 10 bases unmatched. There are 17 residues in the CDR3.

V and J are TRBV6-2 or TRBV6-3 and TRBJ2-7, with D uncertain. V was pared by 2 bases and J by 5 bases, with 7 bases between. In germline, CDR1 is MNHEY, CDR2 SVGEGT. CDR3 length: 12 residues. DNA for the CDR3: TGTGCCAGCAGTTACCATGGGAACGAGCAGTACTTC. Its protein is CASSYHGNEQYF.

This chain joins TRBV6-2 or TRBV6-3 and TRBJ1-5; D is undetermined. V gave up 0 bases and J gave up 13 bases, with 16 bases separating them. Germline V gives CDR1 MNHEY, CDR2 SVGEGT. CDR3 size: 14 residues. The CDR3: CASSYSLSSFRQHF. The CDR3 DNA is TGTGCCAGCAGTTACTCTTTATCGTCTTTCAGGCAGCATTTT.